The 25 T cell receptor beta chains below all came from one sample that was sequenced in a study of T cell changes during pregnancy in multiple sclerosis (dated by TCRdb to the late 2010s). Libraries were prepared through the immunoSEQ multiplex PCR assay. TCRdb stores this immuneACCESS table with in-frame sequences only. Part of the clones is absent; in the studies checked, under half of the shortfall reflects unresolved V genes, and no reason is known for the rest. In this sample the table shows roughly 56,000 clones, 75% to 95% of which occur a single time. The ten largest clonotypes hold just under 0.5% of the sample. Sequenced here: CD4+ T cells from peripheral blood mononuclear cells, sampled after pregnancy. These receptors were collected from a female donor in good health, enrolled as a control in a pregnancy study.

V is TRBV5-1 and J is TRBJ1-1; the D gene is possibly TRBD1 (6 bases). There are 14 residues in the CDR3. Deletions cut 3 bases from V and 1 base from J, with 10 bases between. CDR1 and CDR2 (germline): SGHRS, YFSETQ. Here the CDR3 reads CASSSGQPNTEAFF. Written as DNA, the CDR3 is TGCGCCAGCAGCTCCGGACAGCCGAACACTGAAGCTTTCTTT.

The CDR3 bases are TGTGCCAGCAGCTTAGAAGCGGGAGGTAACAATGAGCAGTTCTTC. This codes for CASSLEAGGNNEQFF. The chain couples TRBV11-3 to TRBJ2-1; 9 positions match TRBD2. The CDR3 length is 15 residues. V shed 0 bases, J shed 5 bases, and the junction held 2 bases outside the gene matches. The germline V gene encodes CDR1 SGHNT and CDR2 YENEEA. The entire variable domain, with the rest obtained from reference TRBV11-3 and TRBJ2-1, is as follows: EAGVVQSPRYKIIEKKQPVAFWCNPISGHNTLYWYLQNLGQGPELLIRYENEEAVDDSQLPKDRFSAERLKGVDSTLKIQPAELGDSAVYLCASSLEAGGNNEQFFGPGTRLTVL.

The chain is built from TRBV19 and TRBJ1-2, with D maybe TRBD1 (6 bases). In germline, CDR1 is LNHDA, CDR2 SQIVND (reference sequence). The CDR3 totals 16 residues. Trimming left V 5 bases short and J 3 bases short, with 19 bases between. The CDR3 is CASSEKNRAVDYGYTF. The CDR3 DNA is TGTGCCAGTAGTGAAAAAAACAGGGCGGTCGACTATGGCTACACCTTC.

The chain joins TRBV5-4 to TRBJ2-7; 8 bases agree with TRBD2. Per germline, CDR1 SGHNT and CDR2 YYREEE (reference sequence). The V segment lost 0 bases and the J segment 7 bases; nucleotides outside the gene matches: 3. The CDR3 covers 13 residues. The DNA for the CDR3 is TGTGCCAGCAGCTTGGCGGGGGGGAGGGAGCAGTACTTC. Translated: CASSLAGGREQYF.

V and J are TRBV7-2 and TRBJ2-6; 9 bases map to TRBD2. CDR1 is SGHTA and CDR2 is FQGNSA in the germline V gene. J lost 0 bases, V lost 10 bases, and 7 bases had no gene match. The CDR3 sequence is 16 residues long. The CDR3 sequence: CATATSGSSGANVLTF. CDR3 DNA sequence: TGTGCCACCGCGACTAGCGGAAGCTCTGGGGCCAACGTCCTGACTTTC.

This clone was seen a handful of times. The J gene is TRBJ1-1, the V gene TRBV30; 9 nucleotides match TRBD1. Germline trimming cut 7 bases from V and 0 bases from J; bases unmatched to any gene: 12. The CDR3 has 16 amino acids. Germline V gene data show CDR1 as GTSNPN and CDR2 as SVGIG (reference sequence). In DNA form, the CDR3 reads TGTGCCTCCTCGACAGGGGGATTTCACATGAACACTGAAGCTTTCTTT. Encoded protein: CASSTGGFHMNTEAFF. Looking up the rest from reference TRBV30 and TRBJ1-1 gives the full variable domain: SQTIHQWPATLVQPVGSPLSLECTVEGTSNPNLYWYRQAAGRGLQLLFYSVGIGQISSEVPQNLSASRPQDRQFILSSKKLLLSDSGFYLCASSTGGFHMNTEAFFGQGTRLTVV.

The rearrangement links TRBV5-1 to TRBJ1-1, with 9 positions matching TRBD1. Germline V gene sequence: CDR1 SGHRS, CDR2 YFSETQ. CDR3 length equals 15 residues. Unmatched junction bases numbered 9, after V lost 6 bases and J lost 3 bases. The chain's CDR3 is CASTLGDRGYTEAFF. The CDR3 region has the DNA TGCGCCAGCACCCTTGGTGACAGGGGGTACACTGAAGCTTTCTTT.

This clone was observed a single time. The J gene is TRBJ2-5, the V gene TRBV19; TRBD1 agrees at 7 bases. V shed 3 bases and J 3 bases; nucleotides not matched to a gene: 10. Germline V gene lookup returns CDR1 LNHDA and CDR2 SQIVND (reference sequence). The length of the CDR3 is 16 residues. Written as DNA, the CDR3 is TGTGCCAGTAGTATTGGGGTTCAGACAGGGAAAGAGACCCAGTACTTC. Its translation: CASSIGVQTGKETQYF. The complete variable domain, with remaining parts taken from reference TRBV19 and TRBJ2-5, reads DGGITQSPKYLFRKEGQNVTLSCEQNLNHDAMYWYRQDPGQGLRLIYYSQIVNDFQKGDIAEGYSVSREKKESFPLTVTSAQKNPTAFYLCASSIGVQTGKETQYFGPGTRLLVL.

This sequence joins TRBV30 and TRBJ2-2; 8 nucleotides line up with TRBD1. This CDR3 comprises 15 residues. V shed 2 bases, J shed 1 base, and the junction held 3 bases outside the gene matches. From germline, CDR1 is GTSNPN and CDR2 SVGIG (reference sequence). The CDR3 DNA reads TGTGCCTGGAGTTTGGGACAGGTGAACACCGGGGAGCTGTTTTTT. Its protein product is CAWSLGQVNTGELFF.

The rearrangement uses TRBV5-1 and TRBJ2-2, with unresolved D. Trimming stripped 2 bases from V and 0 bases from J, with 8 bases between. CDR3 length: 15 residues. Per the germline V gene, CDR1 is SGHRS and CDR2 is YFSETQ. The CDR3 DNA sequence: TGCGCCAGCAGCTTACACAACACGAACACCGGGGAGCTGTTTTTT. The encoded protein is CASSLHNTNTGELFF.

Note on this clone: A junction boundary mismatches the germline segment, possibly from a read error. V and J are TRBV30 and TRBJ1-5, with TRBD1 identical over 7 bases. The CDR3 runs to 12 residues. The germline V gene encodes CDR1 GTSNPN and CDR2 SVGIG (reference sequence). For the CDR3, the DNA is TGTGCCTGGAGTAACAGGGGTCAGCTCCAGCATTTT. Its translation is CAWSNRGQLQHF.

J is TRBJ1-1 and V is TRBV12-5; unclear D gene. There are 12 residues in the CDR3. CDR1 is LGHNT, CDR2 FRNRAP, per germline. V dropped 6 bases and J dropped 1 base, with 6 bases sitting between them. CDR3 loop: CASGRENTEAFF. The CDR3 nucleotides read TGTGCTAGTGGGCGCGAGAACACTGAAGCTTTCTTT.

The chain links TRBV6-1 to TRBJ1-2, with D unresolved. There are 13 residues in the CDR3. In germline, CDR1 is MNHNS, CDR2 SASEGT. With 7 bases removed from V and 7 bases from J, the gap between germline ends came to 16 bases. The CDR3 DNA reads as TGTGCCAGCACCCTGACCCTAGCCTCTGGCTACACCTTC. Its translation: CASTLTLASGYTF.

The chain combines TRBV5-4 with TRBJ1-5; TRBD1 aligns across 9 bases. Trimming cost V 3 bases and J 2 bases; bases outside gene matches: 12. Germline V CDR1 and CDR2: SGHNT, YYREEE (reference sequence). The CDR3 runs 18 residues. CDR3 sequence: CASSYRTGVSVGNQPQHF. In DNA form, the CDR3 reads TGTGCCAGCAGCTACCGGACAGGGGTTAGCGTCGGCAATCAGCCCCAGCATTTT.

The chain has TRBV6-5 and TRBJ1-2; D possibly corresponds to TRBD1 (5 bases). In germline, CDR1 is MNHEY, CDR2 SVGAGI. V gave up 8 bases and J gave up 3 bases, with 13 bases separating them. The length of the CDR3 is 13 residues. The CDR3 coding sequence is TGTGCCAGCCAGGGCGGGGGTGACTATGGCTACACCTTC. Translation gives CASQGGGDYGYTF.

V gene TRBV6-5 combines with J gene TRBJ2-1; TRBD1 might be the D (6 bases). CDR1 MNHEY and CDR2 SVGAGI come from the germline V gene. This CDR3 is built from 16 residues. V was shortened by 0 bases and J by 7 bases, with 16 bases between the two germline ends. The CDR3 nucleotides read TGTGCCAGCAGTTACTCTAGGGGGATGCCTATGAATGAGCAGTTCTTC. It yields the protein CASSYSRGMPMNEQFF.

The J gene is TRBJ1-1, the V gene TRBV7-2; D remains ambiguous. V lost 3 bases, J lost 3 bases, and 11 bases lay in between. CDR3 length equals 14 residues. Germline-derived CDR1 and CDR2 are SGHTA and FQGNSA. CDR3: CASSFTRRDTEAFF. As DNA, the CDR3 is TGTGCCAGCAGCTTTACGAGGAGGGACACTGAAGCTTTCTTT.

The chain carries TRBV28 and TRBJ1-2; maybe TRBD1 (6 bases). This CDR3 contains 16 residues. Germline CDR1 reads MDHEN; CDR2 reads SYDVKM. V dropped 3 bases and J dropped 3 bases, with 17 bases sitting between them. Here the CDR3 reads CASSLTDRIQDYGYTF. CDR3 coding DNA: TGTGCCAGCAGTTTGACAGACAGGATACAGGACTATGGCTACACCTTC.

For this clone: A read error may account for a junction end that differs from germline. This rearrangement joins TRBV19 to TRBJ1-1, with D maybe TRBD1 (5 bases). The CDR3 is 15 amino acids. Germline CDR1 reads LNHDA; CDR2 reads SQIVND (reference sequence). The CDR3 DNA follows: TGTGCCAGTAATATACCGGGACTTAGGAACACTGAAGCTTTCTTT. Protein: CASNIPGLRNTEAFF.

The chain's CDR3 is CASSISGDIQYF. DNA for the CDR3: TGTGCCAGCAGCATTAGCGGGGACATTCAGTACTTC. V gene TRBV9 combines with J gene TRBJ2-4; 8 bases align to TRBD2. The CDR3 extends over 12 amino acids. V lost 4 bases and J lost 8; bases outside the gene matches: 2. The germline V gene has CDR1 SGDLS and CDR2 YYNGEE. Together with reference TRBV9 and TRBJ2-4, the CDR3 gives the full variable domain: DSGVTQTPKHLITATGQRVTLRCSPRSGDLSVYWYQQSLDQGLQFLIQYYNGEERAKGNILERFSAQQFPDLHSELNLSSLELGDSALYFCASSISGDIQYFGAGTRLSVL.

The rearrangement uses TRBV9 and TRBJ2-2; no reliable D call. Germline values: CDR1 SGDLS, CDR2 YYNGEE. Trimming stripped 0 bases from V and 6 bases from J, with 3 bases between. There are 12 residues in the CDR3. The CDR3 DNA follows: TGTGCCAGCAGCGTAGAGCCCGGGGAGCTGTTTTTT. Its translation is CASSVEPGELFF.

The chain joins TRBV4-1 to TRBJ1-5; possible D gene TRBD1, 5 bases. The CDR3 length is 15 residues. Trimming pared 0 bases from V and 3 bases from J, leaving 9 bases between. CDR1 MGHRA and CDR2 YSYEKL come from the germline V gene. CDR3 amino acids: CASSQDPGNNQPQHF. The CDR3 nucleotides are TGCGCCAGCAGCCAAGATCCAGGGAACAATCAGCCCCAGCATTTT.

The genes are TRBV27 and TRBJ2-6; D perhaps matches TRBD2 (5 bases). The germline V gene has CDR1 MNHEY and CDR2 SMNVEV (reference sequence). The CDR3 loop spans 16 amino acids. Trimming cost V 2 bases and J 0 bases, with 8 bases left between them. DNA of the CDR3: TGTGCCAGCAGTTTAGAGGGTAACTCTGGGGCCAACGTCCTGACTTTC. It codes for CASSLEGNSGANVLTF.

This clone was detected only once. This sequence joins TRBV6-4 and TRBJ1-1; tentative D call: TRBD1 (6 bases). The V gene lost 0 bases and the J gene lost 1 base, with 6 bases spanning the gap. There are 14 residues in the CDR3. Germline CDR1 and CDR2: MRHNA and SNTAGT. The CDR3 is CASSDSGGNTEAFF. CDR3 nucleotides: TGTGCCAGCAGTGACTCAGGGGGGAACACTGAAGCTTTCTTT.

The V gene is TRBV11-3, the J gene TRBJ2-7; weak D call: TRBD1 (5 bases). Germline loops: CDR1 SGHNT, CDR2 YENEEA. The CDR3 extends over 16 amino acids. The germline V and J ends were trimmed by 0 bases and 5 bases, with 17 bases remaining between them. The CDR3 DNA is TGTGCCAGCAGCTTAGAGGACGCGACAGCCCTTAACGAGCAGTACTTC. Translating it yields CASSLEDATALNEQYF. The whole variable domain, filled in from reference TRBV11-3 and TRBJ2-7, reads EAGVVQSPRYKIIEKKQPVAFWCNPISGHNTLYWYLQNLGQGPELLIRYENEEAVDDSQLPKDRFSAERLKGVDSTLKIQPAELGDSAVYLCASSLEDATALNEQYFGPGTRLTVT.